This T cell receptor beta chain stems from a study of T cell responses to AZD1222 COVID-19 vaccine. Across the whole study: Pooled together were second doses at about 4 or about 12 weeks.

The J segment lost 0 bases and the V segment lost 5 bases, leaving 8 bases of the junction unmatched. The CDR3 loop spans 17 amino acids. CDR1 and CDR2 from the germline V gene are MDHEN and SYDVKM. Study-level findings and limits: There were mostly white British donors and more females than males, and clonal diversity was possibly underestimated. Breadth and depth of Spike-specific TCRs rose after two AZD1222 doses.

Note on this clone: Its antigen is as yet unknown.

TCRdb's copy holds only in-frame clones and misses some; the assay was immunoSEQ multiplex PCR. The sample includes 150,000 to 200,000 clones, just over 85% of them seen just once. The source is an adult in good health. The sample was peripheral blood, taken on day 0 of AZD1222 vaccination. The chain carries TRBV28 and TRBJ1-5, with 9 bases matching TRBD1. The CDR3 here is CASSQRTGALSNQPQHF. The CDR3, as DNA: TGTGCCAGCAGTCAACGGACAGGGGCCCTTAGCAATCAGCCCCAGCATTTT.